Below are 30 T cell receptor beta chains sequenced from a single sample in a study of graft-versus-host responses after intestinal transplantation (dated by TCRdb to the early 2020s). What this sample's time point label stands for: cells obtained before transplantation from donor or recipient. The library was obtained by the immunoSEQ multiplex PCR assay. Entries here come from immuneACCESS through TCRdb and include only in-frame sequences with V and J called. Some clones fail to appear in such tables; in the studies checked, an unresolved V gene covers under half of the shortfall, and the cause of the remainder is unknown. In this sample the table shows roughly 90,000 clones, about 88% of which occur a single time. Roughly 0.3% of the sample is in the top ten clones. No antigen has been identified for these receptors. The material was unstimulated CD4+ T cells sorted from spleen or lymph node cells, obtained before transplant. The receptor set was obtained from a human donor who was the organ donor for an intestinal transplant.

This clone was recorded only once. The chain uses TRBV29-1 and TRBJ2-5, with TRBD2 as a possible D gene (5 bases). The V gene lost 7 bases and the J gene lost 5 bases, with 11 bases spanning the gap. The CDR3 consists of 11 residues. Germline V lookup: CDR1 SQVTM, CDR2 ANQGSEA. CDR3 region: CSGTRRETQYF. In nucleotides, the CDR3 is TGCAGCGGGACTCGACGCGAGACCCAGTACTTC.

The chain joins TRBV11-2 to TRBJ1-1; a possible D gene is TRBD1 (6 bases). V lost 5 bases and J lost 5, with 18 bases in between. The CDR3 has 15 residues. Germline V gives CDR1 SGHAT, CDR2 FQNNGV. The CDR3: CASSPWGGRGTEAFF. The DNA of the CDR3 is TGTGCCAGCAGCCCCTGGGGAGGGAGGGGGACTGAAGCTTTCTTT.

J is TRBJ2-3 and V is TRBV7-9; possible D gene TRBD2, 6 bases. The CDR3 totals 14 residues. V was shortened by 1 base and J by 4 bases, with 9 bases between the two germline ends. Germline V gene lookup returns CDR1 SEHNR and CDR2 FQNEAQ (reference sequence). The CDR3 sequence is CASSLVGGADTQYF. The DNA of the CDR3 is TGTGCCAGCAGCTTAGTGGGGGGAGCAGATACGCAGTATTTT.

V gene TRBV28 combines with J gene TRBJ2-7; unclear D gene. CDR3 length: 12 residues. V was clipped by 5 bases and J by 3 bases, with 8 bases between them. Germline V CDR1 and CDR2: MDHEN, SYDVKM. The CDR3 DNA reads TGTGCCAGCAGTCCACGGGTCTACGAGCAGTACTTC. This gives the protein CASSPRVYEQYF. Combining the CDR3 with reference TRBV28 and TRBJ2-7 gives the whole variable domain DVKVTQSSRYLVKRTGEKVFLECVQDMDHENMFWYRQDPGLGLRLIYFSYDVKMKEKGDIPEGYSVSREKKERFSLILESASTNQTSMYLCASSPRVYEQYFGPGTRLTVT.

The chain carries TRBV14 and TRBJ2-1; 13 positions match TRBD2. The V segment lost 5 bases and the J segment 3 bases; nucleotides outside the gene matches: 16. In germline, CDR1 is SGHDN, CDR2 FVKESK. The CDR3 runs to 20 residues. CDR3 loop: CASSGRGLAGVRILYNEQFF. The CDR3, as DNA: TGTGCCAGCAGCGGACGCGGACTAGCGGGAGTCCGTATTCTCTACAATGAGCAGTTCTTC.

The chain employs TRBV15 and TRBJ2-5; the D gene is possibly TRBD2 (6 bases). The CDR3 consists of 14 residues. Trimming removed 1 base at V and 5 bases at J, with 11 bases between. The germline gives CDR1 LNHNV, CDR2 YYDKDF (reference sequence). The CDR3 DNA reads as TGTGCCACCAGCAGAGTTCGGGGGATCGAGACCCAGTACTTC. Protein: CATSRVRGIETQYF.

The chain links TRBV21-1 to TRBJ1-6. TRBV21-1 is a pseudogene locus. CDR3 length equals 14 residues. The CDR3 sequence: CASSSSSYNSPLHF. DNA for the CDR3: TGTGCCAGCAGCTCGAGCTCCTATAATTCACCCCTCCACTTT.

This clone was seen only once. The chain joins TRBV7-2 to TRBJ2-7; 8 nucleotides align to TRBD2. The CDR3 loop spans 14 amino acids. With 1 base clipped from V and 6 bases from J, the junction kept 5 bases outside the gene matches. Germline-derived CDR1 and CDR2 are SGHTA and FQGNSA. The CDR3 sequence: CASSLEREKAEQYF. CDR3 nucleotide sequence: TGTGCCAGCAGCTTAGAGCGGGAGAAGGCCGAGCAGTACTTC.

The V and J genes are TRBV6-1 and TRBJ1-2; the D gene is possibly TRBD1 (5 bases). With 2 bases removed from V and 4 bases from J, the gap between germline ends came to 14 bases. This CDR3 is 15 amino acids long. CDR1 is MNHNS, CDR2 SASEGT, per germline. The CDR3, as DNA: TGTGCCAGCAGTGAACAGGGTTTCCTTCTCTATGGCTACACCTTC. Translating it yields CASSEQGFLLYGYTF.

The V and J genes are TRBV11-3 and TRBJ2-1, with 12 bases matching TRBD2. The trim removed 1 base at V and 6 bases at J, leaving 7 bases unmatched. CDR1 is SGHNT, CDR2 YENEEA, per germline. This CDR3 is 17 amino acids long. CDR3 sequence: CASSLVLTSGGLNEQFF. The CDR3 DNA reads TGTGCCAGCAGCTTAGTGTTGACTAGCGGGGGTCTCAATGAGCAGTTCTTC. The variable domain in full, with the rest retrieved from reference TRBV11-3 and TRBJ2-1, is EAGVVQSPRYKIIEKKQPVAFWCNPISGHNTLYWYLQNLGQGPELLIRYENEEAVDDSQLPKDRFSAERLKGVDSTLKIQPAELGDSAVYLCASSLVLTSGGLNEQFFGPGTRLTVL.

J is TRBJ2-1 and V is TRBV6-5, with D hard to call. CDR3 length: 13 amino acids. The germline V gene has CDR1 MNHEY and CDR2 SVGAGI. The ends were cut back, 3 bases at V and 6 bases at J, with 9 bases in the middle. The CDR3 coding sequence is TGTGCCAGCAGTTATGTACAAAGCAATGAGCAGTTCTTC. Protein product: CASSYVQSNEQFF.

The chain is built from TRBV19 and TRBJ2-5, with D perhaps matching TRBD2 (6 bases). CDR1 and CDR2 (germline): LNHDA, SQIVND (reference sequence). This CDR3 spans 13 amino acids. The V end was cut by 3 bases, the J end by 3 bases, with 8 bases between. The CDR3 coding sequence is TGTGCCAGTAGTATTGGGAGGAAAGAGACCCAGTACTTC. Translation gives CASSIGRKETQYF.

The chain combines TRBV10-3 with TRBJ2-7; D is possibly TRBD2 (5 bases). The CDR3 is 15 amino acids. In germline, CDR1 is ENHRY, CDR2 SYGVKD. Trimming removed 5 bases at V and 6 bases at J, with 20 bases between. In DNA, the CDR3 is TGTGCCATCAGTACGGCGGAGGCAGGAAGCTTCGAGCAGTACTTC. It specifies CAISTAEAGSFEQYF.

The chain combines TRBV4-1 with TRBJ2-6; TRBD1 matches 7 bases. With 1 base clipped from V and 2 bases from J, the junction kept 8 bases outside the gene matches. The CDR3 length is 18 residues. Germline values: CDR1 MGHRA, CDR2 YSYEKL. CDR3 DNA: TGCGCCAGCAGCCAAGGAAACAGGGGTCCCGCTGGGGCCAACGTCCTGACTTTC. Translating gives CASSQGNRGPAGANVLTF.

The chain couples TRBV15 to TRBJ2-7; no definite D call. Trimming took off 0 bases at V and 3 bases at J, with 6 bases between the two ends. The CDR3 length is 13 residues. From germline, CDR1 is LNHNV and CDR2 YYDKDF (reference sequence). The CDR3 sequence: CATSRDSLYEQYF. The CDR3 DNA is TGTGCCACCAGCAGAGATAGCCTCTACGAGCAGTACTTC.

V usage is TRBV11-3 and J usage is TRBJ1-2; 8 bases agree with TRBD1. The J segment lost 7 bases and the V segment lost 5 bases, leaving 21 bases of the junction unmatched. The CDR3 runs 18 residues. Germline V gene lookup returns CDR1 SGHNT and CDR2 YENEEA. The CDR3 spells CASSRNNPDTTGEGGYTF. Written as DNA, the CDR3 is TGTGCCAGCAGCCGAAATAACCCAGATACGACAGGGGAAGGTGGCTACACCTTC. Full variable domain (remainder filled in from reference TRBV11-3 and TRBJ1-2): EAGVVQSPRYKIIEKKQPVAFWCNPISGHNTLYWYLQNLGQGPELLIRYENEEAVDDSQLPKDRFSAERLKGVDSTLKIQPAELGDSAVYLCASSRNNPDTTGEGGYTFGSGTRLTVV.

The CDR3 DNA follows: TGTGCCAGCAGCCCAGGGACAGGACAAACTGGGGCCAACGTCCTGACTTTC. Protein: CASSPGTGQTGANVLTF. The chain couples TRBV5-8 to TRBJ2-6, with 8 nucleotides matching TRBD1. This CDR3 spans 17 amino acids. With V trimmed by 4 bases and J by 2 bases, 8 bases remained unmatched. The germline CDR1 and CDR2 sequences are SGHTS and YDEGEE.

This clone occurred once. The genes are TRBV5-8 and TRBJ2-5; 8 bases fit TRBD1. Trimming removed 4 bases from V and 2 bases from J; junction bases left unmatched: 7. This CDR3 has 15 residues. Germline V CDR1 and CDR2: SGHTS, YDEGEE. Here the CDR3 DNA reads TGTGCCAGCAGCCAATATCGGACAGGGCAAGAGACCCAGTACTTC. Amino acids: CASSQYRTGQETQYF. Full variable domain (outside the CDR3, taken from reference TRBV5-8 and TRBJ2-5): EAGVTQSPTHLIKTRGQQATLRCSPISGHTSVYWYQQALGLGLQFLLWYDEGEERNRGNFPPRFSGRQFPNYSSELNVNALELEDSALYLCASSQYRTGQETQYFGPGTRLLVL.

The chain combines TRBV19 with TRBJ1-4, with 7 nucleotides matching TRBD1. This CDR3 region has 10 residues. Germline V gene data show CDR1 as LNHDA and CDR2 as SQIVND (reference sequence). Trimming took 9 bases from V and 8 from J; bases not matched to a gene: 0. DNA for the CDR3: TGTGCCAGACAGGGGGAAAAACTGTTTTTT. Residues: CARQGEKLFF.

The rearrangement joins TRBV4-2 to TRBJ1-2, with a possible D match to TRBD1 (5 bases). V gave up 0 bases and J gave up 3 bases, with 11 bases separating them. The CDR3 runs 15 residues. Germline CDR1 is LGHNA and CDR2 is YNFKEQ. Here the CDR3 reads CASSQDIRDHYGYTF. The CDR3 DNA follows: TGTGCCAGCAGCCAAGATATCAGGGATCACTATGGCTACACCTTC.

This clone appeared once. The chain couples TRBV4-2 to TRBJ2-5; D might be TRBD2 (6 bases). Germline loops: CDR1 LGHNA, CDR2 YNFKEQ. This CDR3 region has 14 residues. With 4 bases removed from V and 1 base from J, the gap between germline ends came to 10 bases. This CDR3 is CASSPGGPQETQYF. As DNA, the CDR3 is TGTGCCAGCAGCCCCGGAGGGCCCCAAGAGACCCAGTACTTC.

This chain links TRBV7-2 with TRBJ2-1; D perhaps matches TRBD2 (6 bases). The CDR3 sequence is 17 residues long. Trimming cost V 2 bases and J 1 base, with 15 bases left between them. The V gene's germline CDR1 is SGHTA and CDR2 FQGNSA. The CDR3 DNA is TGTGCCAGCAGCTTACTTCCCGCTAGCGTGTCCTACAATGAGCAGTTCTTC. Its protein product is CASSLLPASVSYNEQFF.

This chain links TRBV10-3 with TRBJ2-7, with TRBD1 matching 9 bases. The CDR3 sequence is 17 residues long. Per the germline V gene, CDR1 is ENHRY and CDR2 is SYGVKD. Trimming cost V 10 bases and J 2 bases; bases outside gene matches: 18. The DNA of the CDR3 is TGTGCCACACGTGGCCGTTTCGGGGACAGGGTCCCCTACGAGCAGTACTTC. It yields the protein CATRGRFGDRVPYEQYF.

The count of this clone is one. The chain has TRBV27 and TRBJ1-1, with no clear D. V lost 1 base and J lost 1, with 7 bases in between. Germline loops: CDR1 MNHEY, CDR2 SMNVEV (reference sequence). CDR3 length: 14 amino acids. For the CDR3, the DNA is TGTGCCAGCAGTTTATTCTGGAGGAACACTGAAGCTTTCTTT. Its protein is CASSLFWRNTEAFF.

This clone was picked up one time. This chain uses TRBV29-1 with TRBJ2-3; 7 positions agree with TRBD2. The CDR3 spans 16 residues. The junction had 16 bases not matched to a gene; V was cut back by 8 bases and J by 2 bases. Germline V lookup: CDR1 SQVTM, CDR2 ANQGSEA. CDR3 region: CSTGLDSSGLTDTQYF. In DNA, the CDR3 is TGCAGCACAGGACTAGACTCGTCAGGCCTCACAGATACGCAGTATTTT.

CDR3 loop: CASSPDSLMYSGELFF. The CDR3 bases are TGTGCCAGCTCGCCTGACTCCTTGATGTATTCCGGGGAGCTGTTTTTT. The chain carries TRBV18 and TRBJ2-2; D remains ambiguous. V was pared by 6 bases and J by 6 bases, with 20 bases between. The CDR3 is made up of 16 amino acids. Germline-derived CDR1 and CDR2 are KGHSH and LQKENI.

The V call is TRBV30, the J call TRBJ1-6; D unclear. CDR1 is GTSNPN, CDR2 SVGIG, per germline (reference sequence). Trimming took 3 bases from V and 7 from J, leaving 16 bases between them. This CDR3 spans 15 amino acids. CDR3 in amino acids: CAWSGREGSNSPLHF. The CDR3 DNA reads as TGTGCCTGGAGCGGACGGGAGGGTAGCAATTCACCCCTCCACTTT.

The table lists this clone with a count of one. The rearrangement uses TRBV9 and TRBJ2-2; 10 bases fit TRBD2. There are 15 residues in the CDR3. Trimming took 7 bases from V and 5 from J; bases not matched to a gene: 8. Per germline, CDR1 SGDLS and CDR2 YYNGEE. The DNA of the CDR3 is TGTGCCAGCGGCGAGGTAGCGGGAGGAACCGGGGAGCTGTTTTTT. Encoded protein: CASGEVAGGTGELFF. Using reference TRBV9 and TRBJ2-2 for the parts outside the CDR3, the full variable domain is DSGVTQTPKHLITATGQRVTLRCSPRSGDLSVYWYQQSLDQGLQFLIQYYNGEERAKGNILERFSAQQFPDLHSELNLSSLELGDSALYFCASGEVAGGTGELFFGEGSRLTVL.

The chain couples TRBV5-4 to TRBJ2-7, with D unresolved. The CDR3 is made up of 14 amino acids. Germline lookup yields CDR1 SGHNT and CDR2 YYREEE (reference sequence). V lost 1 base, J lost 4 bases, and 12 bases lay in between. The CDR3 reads CASSLTTTRYEQYF. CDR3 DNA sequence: TGTGCCAGCAGCTTGACTACAACACGGTACGAGCAGTACTTC.

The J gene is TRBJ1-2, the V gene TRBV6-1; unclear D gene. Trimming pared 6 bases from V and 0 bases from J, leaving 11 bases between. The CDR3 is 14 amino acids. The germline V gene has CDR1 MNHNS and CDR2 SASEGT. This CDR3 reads CASRGLRSNYGYTF. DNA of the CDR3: TGTGCCAGCAGAGGACTGAGGTCTAACTATGGCTACACCTTC.